The 8 T cell receptor beta chains reported below all come from one sample, sequenced in a study of control samples from healthy donors and cancer patients. Clones were sequenced by immunoSEQ multiplex PCR, and TCRdb holds only the in-frame ones, with some missing. The sample contains around 79,000 clones, 93% of which appear only once. The sequenced material came from PBMCs. The receptors here all came from a woman aged 40 to 49 with lung cancer.

This clone was seen once. This rearrangement joins TRBV6-5 to TRBJ2-1, with D possibly being TRBD1 (5 bases). Trimming removed 1 base at V and 4 bases at J, with 8 bases between. The CDR3 length is 14 residues. The germline gives CDR1 MNHEY, CDR2 SVGAGI. CDR3 coding DNA: TGTGCCAGCAGTTACTTGCAGGGATACAATGAGCAGTTCTTC. Translated, it gives CASSYLQGYNEQFF.

The chain is built from TRBV2 and TRBJ1-5; D gene uncertain. CDR3 length equals 13 residues. Trimming took 3 bases from V and 7 from J, leaving 10 bases between them. From germline, CDR1 is SNHLY and CDR2 FYNNEI. The CDR3 loop reads CASSEMESQPQHF. DNA of the CDR3: TGTGCCAGCAGTGAGATGGAGTCCCAGCCCCAGCATTTT. Complete variable domain (other parts from reference TRBV2 and TRBJ1-5): EPEVTQTPSHQVTQMGQEVILRCVPISNHLYFYWYRQILGQKVEFLVSFYNNEISEKSEIFDDQFSVERPDGSNFTLKIRSTKLEDSAMYFCASSEMESQPQHFGDGTRLSIL.

The chain couples TRBV30 to TRBJ2-3; D gene unclear. This CDR3 has 11 residues. The germline CDR1 and CDR2 sequences are GTSNPN and SVGIG (reference sequence). Trimming stripped 5 bases from V and 2 bases from J, with 5 bases between. CDR3 DNA: TGTGCCTGGGGTGCCACAGATACGCAGTATTTT. Translation gives CAWGATDTQYF. The full variable domain, completed using reference TRBV30 and TRBJ2-3, is SQTIHQWPATLVQPVGSPLSLECTVEGTSNPNLYWYRQAAGRGLQLLFYSVGIGQISSEVPQNLSASRPQDRQFILSSKKLLLSDSGFYLCAWGATDTQYFGPGTRLTVL.

The rearrangement uses TRBV5-3 and TRBJ1-2; D might be TRBD1 (5 bases). TRBV5-3 is an ORF, with its function uncertain. V lost 4 bases, J lost 7 bases, and 14 bases lay in between. This CDR3 contains 13 residues. The CDR3 protein is CARSPGHFTGYTF. The CDR3 DNA follows: TGTGCCAGAAGCCCTGGACACTTCACTGGCTACACCTTC.

The V gene is TRBV4-1, the J gene TRBJ1-4; D uncertain. This CDR3 contains 13 residues. The germline CDR1 and CDR2 sequences are MGHRA and YSYEKL. The V and J ends lost 4 bases and 6 bases respectively, with 9 bases between them. CDR3 sequence reads: CASSPPPHEKLFF. CDR3 nucleotide sequence: TGCGCCAGCAGCCCACCTCCTCATGAAAAACTGTTTTTT.

This rearrangement joins TRBV19 to TRBJ2-1; tentative D call: TRBD2 (6 bases). From germline, CDR1 is LNHDA and CDR2 SQIVND (reference sequence). The CDR3 has 14 residues. V lost 6 bases, J lost 9 bases, and 18 bases lay in between. In DNA, the CDR3 is TGTGCCAGTAGGGTCAGGGAAGGAGCGGGTGAGCAGTTCTTC. Encoded protein: CASRVREGAGEQFF.

V usage is TRBV6-2 or TRBV6-3 and J usage is TRBJ1-6; TRBD1 aligns across 8 bases. This CDR3 has 14 amino acids. Unmatched junction bases numbered 5, after V lost 6 bases and J lost 7 bases. Germline V gives CDR1 MNHEY, CDR2 SVGEGT. As DNA, the CDR3 is TGTGCCAGCAGCGCGACAGGGGAAAATTCACCCCTCCACTTT. It encodes CASSATGENSPLHF.

The rearrangement joins TRBV5-1 to TRBJ1-1; 7 bases align to TRBD1. J was trimmed by 3 bases and V by 2 bases; bases with no gene match: 4. The length of the CDR3 is 14 residues. The V gene's germline CDR1 is SGHRS and CDR2 YFSETQ. CDR3 in amino acids: CASSFNRGDTEAFF. The CDR3 nucleotides read TGCGCCAGCAGCTTTAACAGGGGCGACACTGAAGCTTTCTTT. Based on the CDR3 plus reference TRBV5-1 and TRBJ1-1, the full variable domain is KAGVTQTPRYLIKTRGQQVTLSCSPISGHRSVSWYQQTPGQGLQFLFEYFSETQRNKGNFPGRFSGRQFSNSRSEMNVSTLELGDSALYLCASSFNRGDTEAFFGQGTRLTVV.